This T cell receptor beta chain was captured in a study of metastatic and nonmetastatic thyroid tumors (dated by TCRdb to 2019 to 2021). Context from the whole study: For patients with malignant and with benign thyroid disease, the researchers compared repertoires between peripheral blood samples and tumor or nodule tissue samples. Results the study describes overall, beyond this receptor: In both blood and tumor samples, malignant tumors were reported to have significantly higher TCR beta diversity than benign nodules.

Before undergoing thyroid surgery, none of the patients had been given any kind of treatment. The study retrospectively analysed patient clinical samples collected from about 2012 to 2018 using T-cell receptor beta sequencing. The CDR3 sequence holds 14 residues, the cysteine and phenylalanine included. Here the CDR3 DNA is all that survives: 42 bases in frame from base 1. Trimming removed 5 bases from V and 1 base from J, leaving 9 bases between the germline ends. Reading the germline V gene (reference sequence) gives CDR1 MNHEY and CDR2 SMNVEV. Of note for this clone: Its antigen has not been determined. Base qualities are not at hand, and no much larger clone is one base apart.

The library was prepared using PCR. This sample was sequenced with an Illumina HiSeq 4000. High-throughput sequencing was used to profile the TCR beta-chain CDR3 region of each patient. The study's processing was this. A classifier to discriminate distant-metastatic papillary thyroid cancer patients was built from CDR3 differences across clinicopathological groups. To measure repertoire diversity the researchers used the Shannon index, while the Morisita-Horn index served to gauge how similar the tumor and blood repertoires were. The public reads were reanalyzed by TCRdb: fastp trimming at Q25, MiXCR alignment, in-frame beta chains only. TCRdb, rather than the study authors, made the V and J calls. The sample table contains roughly 15,000 clones; only one count was recorded for 30% to 35% of them. Over 9.5% of the sample comes from the top ten.

The chain is made from TRBV27 and TRBJ2-1; no D gene can be assigned with confidence. What was sequenced was blood. The sequence came from a female donor with papillary thyroid cancer or a benign thyroid nodule (not recorded which). Some clones in this sample may be carry-over from other donors' samples. The CDR3 has the sequence CASSGMESYNEQFF. The DNA sequence is as follows: TGTGCCAGCAGTGGGATGGAGTCCTACAATGAGCAGTTCTTC.